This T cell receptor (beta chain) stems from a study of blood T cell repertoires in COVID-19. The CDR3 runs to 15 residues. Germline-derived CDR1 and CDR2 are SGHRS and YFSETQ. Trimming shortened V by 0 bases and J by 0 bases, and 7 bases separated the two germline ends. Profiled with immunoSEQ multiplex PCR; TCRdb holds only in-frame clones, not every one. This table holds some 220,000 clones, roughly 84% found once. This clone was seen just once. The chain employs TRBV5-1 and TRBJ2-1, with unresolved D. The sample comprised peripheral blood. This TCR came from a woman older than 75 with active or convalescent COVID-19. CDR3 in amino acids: CASSLVAGSYNEQFF. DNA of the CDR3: TGCGCCAGCAGCTTGGTGGCAGGCTCCTACAATGAGCAGTTCTTC.